This TCR beta chain was observed in a study of low-dose radiotherapy and immunotherapy resistance in tumors. This clonotype was found many times. V was clipped by 0 bases and J by 2 bases, with 8 bases between them. The CDR3 runs 14 residues. Germline lookup yields CDR1 SGHDT and CDR2 YYEEEE. TRAV and TRBV primers primed cDNA for both TCRalpha and TCRbeta. Using a constant-region primer together with a V-primer adapter, TCRs were subjected to roughly 18 PCR cycles of amplification. TCRdb called the reads again in MiXCR, with one record for every CDR3 protein. The profile covers about 58,000 distinct CDR3 sequences, with around a quarter appearing a single time and 6% to 8.5% taken by the ten largest. Time point described: after trial treatment. Treatment meaning: LDRT plus nivolumab, ipilimumab, low-dose cyclophosphamide and aspirin (RACIN trial).

This clonotype originated in a male donor with prostate cancer. The gene calls are TRBV5-6 and TRBJ1-2, with D unclear. The source was PBMCs, collected after low-dose radiotherapy plus immunotherapy. The CDR3 nucleotides are TGTGCCAGCAGCTTGGGGGCCAGGAACTATGGCTACACCTTC. Translation: CASSLGARNYGYTF.